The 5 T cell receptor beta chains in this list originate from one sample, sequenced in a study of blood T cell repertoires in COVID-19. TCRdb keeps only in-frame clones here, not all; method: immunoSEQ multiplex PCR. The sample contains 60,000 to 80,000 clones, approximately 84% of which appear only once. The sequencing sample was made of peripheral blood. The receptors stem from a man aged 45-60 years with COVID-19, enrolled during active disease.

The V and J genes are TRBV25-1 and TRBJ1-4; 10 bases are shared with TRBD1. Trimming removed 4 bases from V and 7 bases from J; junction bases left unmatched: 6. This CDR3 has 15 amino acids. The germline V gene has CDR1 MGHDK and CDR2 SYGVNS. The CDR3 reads CASSGWTGGTEKLFF. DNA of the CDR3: TGTGCCAGCAGTGGGTGGACAGGGGGAACTGAAAAACTGTTTTTT.

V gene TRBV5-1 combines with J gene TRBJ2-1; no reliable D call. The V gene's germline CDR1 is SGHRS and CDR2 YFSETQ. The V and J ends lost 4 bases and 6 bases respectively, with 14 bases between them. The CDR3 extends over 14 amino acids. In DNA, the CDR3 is TGCGCCAGCAGCCTTGACTTAGGCCCCAATGAGCAGTTCTTC. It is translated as CASSLDLGPNEQFF.

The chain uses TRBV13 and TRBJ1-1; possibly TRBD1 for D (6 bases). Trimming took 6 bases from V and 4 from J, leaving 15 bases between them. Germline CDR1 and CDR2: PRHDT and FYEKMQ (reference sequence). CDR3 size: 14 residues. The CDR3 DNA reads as TGTGCCAGCAGTAGGGGGTGGGGTAGCACTGAAGCTTTCTTT. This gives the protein CASSRGWGSTEAFF.

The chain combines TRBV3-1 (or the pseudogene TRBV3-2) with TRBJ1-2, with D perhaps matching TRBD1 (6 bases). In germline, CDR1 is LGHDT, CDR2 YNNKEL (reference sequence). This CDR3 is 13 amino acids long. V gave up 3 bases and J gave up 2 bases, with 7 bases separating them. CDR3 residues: CASSHGQNYGYTF. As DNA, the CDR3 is TGTGCCAGCAGCCATGGACAGAACTATGGCTACACCTTC.

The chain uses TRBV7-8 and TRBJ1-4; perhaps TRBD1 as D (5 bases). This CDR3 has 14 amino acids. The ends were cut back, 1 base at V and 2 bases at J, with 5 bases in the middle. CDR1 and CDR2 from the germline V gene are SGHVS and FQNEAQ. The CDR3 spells CASSLGGTNEKLFF. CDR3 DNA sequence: TGTGCCAGCAGCTTAGGGGGCACTAATGAAAAACTGTTTTTT. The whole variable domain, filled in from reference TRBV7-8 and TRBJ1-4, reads GAGVSQSPRYKVAKRGQDVALRCDPISGHVSLFWYQQALGQGPEFLTYFQNEAQLDKSGLPSDRFFAERPEGSVSTLKIQRTQQEDSAVYLCASSLGGTNEKLFFGSGTQLSVL.